This T cell receptor (beta chain) was observed in a study of T cell responses to AZD1222 COVID-19 vaccine. The study, taken as a whole, reports: CD4 TCRs linked to vaccination spanned spike, dominating at 160-218 and 743-854. The donor cohort was predominantly white British with a female majority, and clonal diversity may have been underestimated.

With respect to this clone: Its antigen is undetermined.

Trimming took 6 bases from V and 5 from J; bases not matched to a gene: 4. The CDR3 is made up of 13 amino acids. The germline V gene has CDR1 SNHLY and CDR2 FYNNEI. Using immunoSEQ multiplex PCR, the repertoire was profiled, and TCRdb retains in-frame clones only, with some absent. Of some 20,000 clones in the sample, roughly 84% were seen once. The TCR sequence derives from an adult who received the AZD1222 COVID-19 vaccine. The starting material was peripheral blood, obtained 28 days after the second AZD1222 dose. This chain joins TRBV2 and TRBJ1-1; 9 bases are shared with TRBD1. CDR3 protein: CASRGQGQTEAFF. CDR3 in DNA: TGTGCCAGCAGGGGACAGGGCCAGACTGAAGCTTTCTTT.